This T cell receptor beta chain was obtained from a study of cytomegalovirus exposure and HLA in healthy donors. The study's findings and limits: A prior analysis recorded that most TCR beta V segments were productive about 90% or about 30% of the time. It has been reported that TCR beta sequences accurately predicted the HLA-A and HLA-B alleles of most subjects.

The PCR was carried out with 60 Vbeta primers and 13 Jbeta primers. Assay: immunoSEQ multiplex PCR; the TCRdb copy retains only in-frame clones and omits some. The table lists 130,000 or so clones, over 75% of them singletons. This clone appeared a single time. The antigen is unknown. This CDR3 is built from 15 residues. The ends were cut back, 4 bases at V and 1 base at J, with 13 bases in the middle. The germline gives CDR1 MNHNY, CDR2 SVGAGI (reference sequence). The TCR originated in a man aged 18 to 29 in good health and CMV-seropositive. The rearrangement uses TRBV6-6 and TRBJ1-2, with D perhaps matching TRBD1 (5 bases). Sequences were obtained from PBMCs. The chain's CDR3 is CASSFDQGINYGYTF. CDR3 DNA sequence: TGTGCCAGCAGTTTTGATCAGGGAATTAACTATGGCTACACCTTC.